These 27 T cell receptor beta chains share one sample of origin, sequenced in a study of T cell repertoires in cytomegalovirus infection. TCRdb processed the reads anew with MiXCR; each CDR3 protein has one entry. The sample holds about half a million distinct CDR3 sequences, approximately 42% seen once. No antigens are known for them. The sample here was cultured PBMCs, taken from culture after CMV antigen stimulation. These receptors all come from a human donor in good health (CMV status not recorded). Some clones in this sample may be carry-over from other donors' samples.

The V and J genes are TRBV20-1 and TRBJ1-6; D possibly corresponds to TRBD1 (5 bases). The CDR3 sequence is 16 residues long. V lost 0 bases and J 4 bases, leaving 13 bases between the germline ends. CDR1 DFQATT and CDR2 SNEGSKA come from the germline V gene (reference sequence). Here the CDR3 reads CSARDQPGLYNSPLHF. The CDR3 DNA sequence: TGCAGTGCTAGAGACCAACCGGGACTTTATAATTCACCCCTCCACTTT.

The chain combines TRBV7-2 with TRBJ1-6; the match to TRBD1 covers 8 bases. Germline CDR1 SGHTA, CDR2 FQGNSA. This CDR3 is built from 15 residues. The trim removed 5 bases at V and 6 bases at J, leaving 6 bases unmatched. The CDR3 region has the DNA TGTGCCAGCAGCGATACCGGACAGGGTAATTCACCCCTCCACTTT. Encoded protein: CASSDTGQGNSPLHF.

V usage is TRBV7-8 and J usage is TRBJ1-3; D might be TRBD1 (5 bases). The CDR3 has 16 residues. Looked up from germline, CDR1 is SGHVS and CDR2 is FQNEAQ. Trimming took off 3 bases at V and 0 bases at J, with 12 bases between the two ends. The CDR3 sequence is CASSFTGAGSGNTIYF. In DNA, the CDR3 is TGTGCCAGCAGCTTCACCGGGGCGGGCTCTGGAAACACCATATATTTT.

Here the CDR3 reads CAISVSAVGPQHF. The DNA for the CDR3 is TGTGCCATCAGTGTATCTGCGGTTGGGCCCCAGCATTTT. The V and J genes are TRBV10-3 and TRBJ1-5, with D uncertain. Germline V gives CDR1 ENHRY, CDR2 SYGVKD. The CDR3 extends over 13 amino acids. V was trimmed by 4 bases and J by 9 bases, leaving 13 bases between them.

V gene TRBV6-1 combines with J gene TRBJ2-1; D remains unclear. Trimming shortened V by 5 bases and J by 0 bases, and 11 bases separated the two germline ends. The CDR3 is 15 amino acids. The germline gives CDR1 MNHNS, CDR2 SASEGT. Here the CDR3 reads CASSLGISSYNEQFF. The CDR3 DNA sequence: TGTGCCAGCAGTCTGGGAATTAGCTCCTACAATGAGCAGTTCTTC.

Here the CDR3 reads CASSHDRAESNQPQHF. DNA for the CDR3: TGTGCCAGCAGCCACGATAGGGCTGAGAGCAATCAGCCCCAGCATTTT. The chain is built from TRBV3-1 and TRBJ1-5; D is undetermined. Germline V CDR1 and CDR2: LGHDT, YNNKEL (reference sequence). This CDR3 comprises 16 residues. Trimming left V 3 bases short and J 1 base short, with 13 bases between.

The J gene is TRBJ1-3, the V gene TRBV5-8, with D unresolved. Germline CDR1 is SGHTS and CDR2 is YDEGEE. The CDR3 is 15 amino acids. Trimming stripped 0 bases from V and 2 bases from J, with 9 bases between. Written as DNA, the CDR3 is TGTGCCAGCAGCTTGGAGCGGCTCCCTGGAAACACCATATATTTT. As protein: CASSLERLPGNTIYF.

This clonotype was seen a handful of times. The chain uses TRBV6-2 or TRBV6-3 and TRBJ2-7, with D possibly TRBD2 on 6 matching bases. V was clipped by 8 bases and J by 0 bases, with 14 bases between them. The germline V gene has CDR1 MNHEY and CDR2 SVGEGT. CDR3 length: 14 amino acids. Here the CDR3 DNA reads TGTGCCAGCTCGAGGGCGGGGATCTCCTACGAGCAGTACTTC. It specifies CASSRAGISYEQYF.

This clonotype was observed a handful of times. This chain connects TRBV4-2 to TRBJ2-1; no reliable D call. The germline gives CDR1 LGHNA, CDR2 YNFKEQ. The V gene lost 0 bases and the J gene lost 4 bases, with 4 bases spanning the gap. This CDR3 comprises 13 residues. The CDR3 reads CASSQELYNEQFF. The CDR3 DNA sequence: TGTGCCAGCAGCCAAGAACTATACAATGAGCAGTTCTTC.

The chain recombines TRBV7-9 with TRBJ2-4; D call uncertain. V lost 6 bases and J lost 5, with 8 bases in between. The CDR3 extends over 12 amino acids. Germline CDR1 reads SEHNR; CDR2 reads FQNEAQ (reference sequence). DNA of the CDR3: TGTGCCAGCAGTCAGACTCAAAACATTCAGTACTTC. Amino acid sequence: CASSQTQNIQYF.

The V and J genes are TRBV11-2 and TRBJ2-1, with 8 bases that match TRBD2. The V gene's germline CDR1 is SGHAT and CDR2 FQNNGV. Trimming at V came to 5 bases and at J to 9 bases, leaving 9 bases not matched to a gene. The CDR3 runs 14 residues. The CDR3 DNA reads TGTGCCAGCAGCCCGGGGGGGGCTGGCGGTGAGCAGTTCTTC. This gives the protein CASSPGGAGGEQFF.

The CDR3 sequence: CASSTAGGTNEQFF. In DNA form, the CDR3 reads TGTGCCAGCAGCACAGCTGGCGGGACTAATGAGCAGTTCTTC. The chain joins TRBV6-1 to TRBJ2-1; D is perhaps TRBD2 (6 bases). Germline V gene sequence: CDR1 MNHNS, CDR2 SASEGT. Trimming removed 6 bases at V and 7 bases at J, with 16 bases between. The CDR3 is made up of 14 amino acids.

This chain links TRBV7-4 with TRBJ2-1; D is uncertain. With 1 base removed from V and 5 bases from J, the gap between germline ends came to 15 bases. Germline lookup yields CDR1 SGHVT and CDR2 SQSDAQ. This CDR3 comprises 16 residues. The CDR3 DNA reads TGTGCCAGCAGCTTAGGCCGCCCCGACTCAGACAATGAGCAGTTCTTC. Translated: CASSLGRPDSDNEQFF.

The chain carries TRBV7-2 and TRBJ1-5, with D possibly being TRBD1 (5 bases). CDR1 and CDR2 from the germline V gene are SGHTA and FQGNSA. This CDR3 region has 16 residues. V gave up 4 bases and J gave up 7 bases, with 20 bases separating them. The DNA for the CDR3 is TGTGCCAGCAGCTCCTCCAGGACCCCCTCAGGGCAGCCCCAGCATTTT. Residues: CASSSSRTPSGQPQHF.

The chain is built from TRBV18 and TRBJ2-1; 12 bases align to TRBD1. CDR3 length equals 15 residues. With V trimmed by 0 bases and J by 8 bases, 2 bases remained unmatched. The germline gives CDR1 KGHSH, CDR2 LQKENI. The CDR3 DNA is TGTGCCAGCTCACCACCGGGGACAGGGGGCTATGAGCAGTTCTTC. It specifies CASSPPGTGGYEQFF.

This clonotype showed up just a few times. The J gene is TRBJ1-1, the V gene TRBV19; 9 nucleotides line up with TRBD1. Germline loops: CDR1 LNHDA, CDR2 SQIVND (reference sequence). The CDR3 has 15 residues. The J segment lost 7 bases and the V segment lost 4 bases, leaving 10 bases of the junction unmatched. The CDR3 DNA follows: TGTGCCAGTAGTACCCCGTACAGGGGGCATGTTGAAGCTTTCTTT. Protein sequence: CASSTPYRGHVEAFF.

The V gene is TRBV14, the J gene TRBJ1-1; D remains unclear. The V end lost 0 bases, the J end lost 3 bases, and 5 bases lay between the germline ends. Germline lookup yields CDR1 SGHDN and CDR2 FVKESK. This CDR3 region has 13 residues. CDR3 protein: CASSQEMYTEAFF. The CDR3 region has the DNA TGTGCCAGCAGCCAAGAAATGTACACTGAAGCTTTCTTT.

This chain links TRBV5-3 with TRBJ2-5; 11 positions match TRBD1. TRBV5-3 falls under the ORF class, with uncertain function. The CDR3 has 15 residues. With 8 bases clipped from V and 3 bases from J, the junction kept 9 bases outside the gene matches. The CDR3 bases are TGTGCCAGCAGCATGGACAGGGGGCGCGAAGAGACCCAGTACTTC. Translating it yields CASSMDRGREETQYF.

This sequence joins TRBV27 and TRBJ2-5; D may match TRBD1 or TRBD2 (5 bases each). The CDR3 has 16 residues. V gave up 0 bases and J gave up 7 bases, with 18 bases separating them. Germline-derived CDR1 and CDR2 are MNHEY and SMNVEV (reference sequence). CDR3 loop: CASSLSITGIGGTQYF. The CDR3 region has the DNA TGTGCCAGCAGTTTATCGATTACGGGCATTGGGGGGACCCAGTACTTC.

The V call is TRBV7-2, the J call TRBJ2-7; possibly TRBD2 for D (6 bases). The V gene's germline CDR1 is SGHTA and CDR2 FQGNSA. The CDR3 spans 12 residues. Trimming pared 5 bases from V and 9 bases from J, leaving 14 bases between. The CDR3 DNA follows: TGTGCCAGCAGCCCGGGAGCACTACGGCAGTACTTC. As protein: CASSPGALRQYF.

The V and J genes are TRBV7-2 and TRBJ2-4, with TRBD1 identical over 9 bases. The CDR3 loop spans 18 amino acids. Trimming took 5 bases from V and 0 from J; bases not matched to a gene: 11. Germline CDR1 reads SGHTA; CDR2 reads FQGNSA. In DNA form, the CDR3 reads TGTGCCAGCAGCACCCGACAGGGGGGAACACTAGCCAAAAACATTCAGTACTTC. This codes for CASSTRQGGTLAKNIQYF.

Here the CDR3 DNA reads TGTGCCAGCACCCTAGCGGGGAATACTTACAATGAGCAGTTCTTC. It encodes CASTLAGNTYNEQFF. The V call is TRBV7-2, the J call TRBJ2-1; TRBD2 agrees at 9 bases. The length of the CDR3 is 15 residues. J lost 4 bases, V lost 7 bases, and 8 bases had no gene match. In germline, CDR1 is SGHTA, CDR2 FQGNSA.

The V call is TRBV15, the J call TRBJ1-1, with TRBD1 matching over 8 bases. The CDR3 extends over 15 amino acids. Germline V CDR1 and CDR2: LNHNV, YYDKDF (reference sequence). After removal of 3 bases from V and 0 bases from J, the junction contained 3 bases not matched to a gene. The DNA of the CDR3 is TGTGCCACCAGCAGGGACAGGGCAGTGAACACTGAAGCTTTCTTT. This gives the protein CATSRDRAVNTEAFF.

The V gene is TRBV7-2, the J gene TRBJ1-2, with 8 bases identical to TRBD1. With V trimmed by 3 bases and J by 4 bases, 7 bases remained unmatched. Germline CDR1 SGHTA, CDR2 FQGNSA. CDR3 length: 15 amino acids. This CDR3 reads CASSFQTGASYGYTF. Written as DNA, the CDR3 is TGTGCCAGCAGCTTCCAGACAGGGGCGTCCTATGGCTACACCTTC.

The chain carries TRBV7-2 and TRBJ1-3; D gene unclear. The CDR3 loop spans 13 amino acids. The germline V and J ends were trimmed by 1 base and 7 bases, with 8 bases remaining between them. Looked up from germline, CDR1 is SGHTA and CDR2 is FQGNSA. The CDR3 loop reads CASSLGPTNTIYF. CDR3 DNA: TGTGCCAGCAGCTTAGGGCCGACCAACACCATATATTTT.

The chain combines TRBV6-2 or TRBV6-3 with TRBJ2-7, with D perhaps TRBD1 (5 bases). Trimming removed 6 bases from V and 3 bases from J, with 12 bases in between. Germline CDR1 is MNHEY and CDR2 is SVGEGT. There are 13 residues in the CDR3. CDR3 nucleotide sequence: TGTGCCAGCAGAGACCGGACAATCTACGAGCAGTACTTC. As protein: CASRDRTIYEQYF.

Only a few counts were recorded for this clonotype. The chain recombines TRBV7-9 with TRBJ2-5; 10 bases fit TRBD1. J was trimmed by 2 bases and V by 6 bases; bases with no gene match: 6. CDR3 length: 15 residues. In germline, CDR1 is SEHNR, CDR2 FQNEAQ (reference sequence). DNA for the CDR3: TGTGCCAGCAGTTCTCGGACAGGGGGGCAAGAGACCCAGTACTTC. This translates into CASSSRTGGQETQYF.